The rows below give T cell receptor beta chains drawn from one sample of a study of cytomegalovirus exposure and HLA in healthy donors. Libraries were prepared by immunoSEQ multiplex PCR; TCRdb keeps only in-frame clonotypes and omits some of them. The sample includes about 140,000 clones, around 65% of them seen just once. Input material: PBMCs. The receptors originated from a woman aged 55-69 years in good health and CMV-seronegative. Each CDR3 is given with its conserved first and last residue. D genes are given only for firm matches. The listing skips clone size in some rows; elsewhere it reads once, few, many or a size class.

TRBJ2-2 | TRBV7-2 | 14 | . | . | CASSSTTGHGELFF | TGTGCCAGCAGCTCAACTACAGGGCACGGGGAGCTGTTTTTT
TRBJ1-1 | TRBV4-3 | 15 | few | . | CASSRSRTANTEAFF | TGCGCCAGCAGCAGGTCGAGGACAGCGAACACTGAAGCTTTCTTT
TRBJ2-5 | TRBV2 | 13 | . | TRBD2 | CASTGGREGTQYF | TGTGCCAGCACCGGTGGGCGGGAGGGGACCCAGTACTTC
TRBJ1-2 | TRBV5-4 | 12 | once | TRBD1 | CASGQGNYGYTF | TGTGCCAGCGGACAGGGGAACTATGGCTACACCTTC
TRBJ1-5 | TRBV19 | 14 | few | . | CASTAGPQGQPQHF | TGTGCCAGTACCGCGGGTCCACAAGGGCAGCCCCAGCATTTT
TRBJ2-7 | TRBV28 | 15 | once | TRBD2 | CASSFVAGGEGEQYF | TGTGCCAGCAGTTTTGTAGCGGGGGGGGAAGGAGAGCAGTACTTC
TRBJ2-2 | TRBV4-3 | 15 | . | . | CASSQGARVTGELFF | TGCGCCAGCAGCCAGGGGGCGAGGGTAACCGGGGAGCTGTTTTTT
TRBJ2-5 | TRBV5-1 | 13 | . | . | CASSRQLIETQYF | TGCGCCAGCAGCCGACAGTTAATAGAGACCCAGTACTTC
TRBJ2-5 | TRBV19 | 13 | . | . | CASSTTVLETQYF | TGTGCCAGTAGTACGACAGTTCTGGAGACCCAGTACTTC
TRBJ2-5 | TRBV27 | 14 | . | . | CASGGSSYQETQYF | TGTGCCAGCGGAGGCTCATCGTACCAAGAGACCCAGTACTTC
TRBJ2-3 | TRBV28 | 18 | . | TRBD2 | CASSTWTSGRDSTDTQYF | TGTGCCAGCAGTACCTGGACTAGCGGGAGGGACAGCACAGATACGCAGTATTTT
TRBJ2-5 | TRBV9 | 14 | . | . | CASSVGGRFETQYF | TGTGCCAGCAGCGTAGGCGGTAGGTTCGAGACCCAGTACTTC
TRBJ2-7 | TRBV6-5 | 13 | . | . | CATARTIRYEQYF | TGTGCCACGGCTAGGACTATACGATACGAGCAGTACTTC
TRBJ1-1 | TRBV6-5 | 14 | few | TRBD1 | CASSGDRVIAEAFF | TGTGCCAGCAGTGGGGACAGGGTAATAGCTGAAGCTTTCTTT
TRBJ1-4 | TRBV4-1 | 16 | . | TRBD1 | CASSQVGQATNEKLFF | TGCGCCAGCAGCCAAGTGGGACAGGCAACTAATGAAAAACTGTTTTTT
TRBJ1-2 | TRBV18 | 15 | . | TRBD1 | CASSPLPDRRYGYTF | TGTGCCAGCTCACCACTACCGGACAGGCGCTATGGCTACACCTTC
TRBJ2-7 | TRBV29-1 | 12 | . | . | CSTRDTQYEQYF | TGCAGCACCCGGGACACCCAGTACGAGCAGTACTTC
TRBJ2-3 | TRBV5-1 | 15 | . | TRBD2 | CASSPGLAVTDTQYF | TGCGCCAGCAGCCCGGGACTAGCGGTCACAGATACGCAGTATTTT
TRBJ1-1 | TRBV6-6 | 12 | few | . | CASSYPRGEAFF | TGTGCCAGCAGTTACCCCCGCGGGGAAGCTTTCTTT
TRBJ1-6 | TRBV6-5 | 15 | . | TRBD1 | CASSFSTGSSSPLHF | TGTGCCAGCAGTTTCTCGACAGGGTCTAGTTCACCCCTCCACTTT
TRBJ2-7 | TRBV6-6 | 14 | . | TRBD2 | CASKTSGSQYEQYF | TGTGCCAGCAAAACTAGCGGGAGTCAGTACGAGCAGTACTTC
TRBJ2-3 | TRBV18 | 13 | . | . | CASSPGGVDTQYF | TGTGCCAGCTCACCTGGAGGAGTGGATACGCAGTATTTT
TRBJ2-7 | TRBV6-4 | 14 | . | TRBD1 | CASREGTGVYEQYF | TGTGCCAGCAGGGAGGGGACAGGGGTATACGAGCAGTACTTC
TRBJ1-1 | TRBV18 | 13 | few | . | CASSPSTGTEAFF | TGTGCCAGCTCACCATCGACCGGGACTGAAGCTTTCTTT
TRBJ2-3 | TRBV7-2 | 16 | . | TRBD2 | CASSRSSGGHTDTQYF | TGTGCCAGCAGCCGTTCTTCGGGGGGGCACACAGATACGCAGTATTTT
TRBJ1-2 | TRBV19 | 15 | . | TRBD1 | CASSTTGVGDYGYTF | TGTGCCAGTAGTACCACAGGGGTGGGAGACTATGGCTACACCTTC
TRBJ1-3 | TRBV5-8 | 15 | . | . | CASSLEGVSGNTIYF | TGTGCCAGCAGCTTGGAGGGGGTTTCTGGAAACACCATATATTTT
TRBJ1-1 | TRBV5-1 | 15 | . | . | CASSSQGGGNTEAFF | TGCGCCAGCAGCTCTCAAGGGGGGGGGAACACTGAAGCTTTCTTT
TRBJ2-5 | TRBV7-2 | 17 | . | TRBD2 | CASSSGTSGGAFETQYF | TGTGCCAGCAGCTCCGGGACTAGCGGGGGGGCCTTCGAGACCCAGTACTTC
TRBJ2-7 | TRBV6-6 | 13 | . | . | CASRLSENVGQYF | TGTGCCAGCAGGCTGTCGGAGAACGTGGGGCAGTACTTC
TRBJ2-1 | TRBV7-2 | 16 | . | TRBD2 | CASSRTSGSSYNEQFF | TGTGCCAGCAGTCGGACTAGCGGGAGCTCCTACAATGAGCAGTTCTTC
TRBJ1-2 | TRBV6-1 | 12 | . | . | CASNPTDYGYTF | TGTGCCAGCAATCCGACAGACTATGGCTACACCTTC
TRBJ1-1 | TRBV6-5 | 13 | . | . | CASSRAGRAEAFF | TGTGCCAGCAGTCGGGCGGGTCGGGCTGAAGCTTTCTTT
TRBJ2-5 | TRBV4-2 | 18 | . | . | CASSQEISGGSYQETQYF | TGTGCCAGCAGCCAAGAGATTAGCGGCGGATCATACCAAGAGACCCAGTACTTC
TRBJ2-4 | TRBV5-8 | 13 | . | . | CASSPRKLSIQYF | TGTGCCAGCAGCCCGAGAAAATTATCTATTCAGTACTTC